This entry lists 2 T cell receptor beta chains sequenced from one sample in a study of T cell responses to AZD1222 COVID-19 vaccine. The table came from immunoSEQ multiplex PCR; TCRdb's copy has only in-frame clones and leaves some out. The sample includes some 100,000 clones, 80% to 90% seen only once; the top ten take around 9.6%. The specimen comprised peripheral blood, sampled on day 0 of AZD1222 vaccination. These receptor sequences come from an adult in good health.

There are a few counts of this clone. The chain employs TRBV28 and TRBJ1-2; D is unclear. Germline-derived CDR1 and CDR2 are MDHEN and SYDVKM. This CDR3 contains 14 residues. V dropped 3 bases and J dropped 2 bases, with 10 bases sitting between them. The CDR3 DNA is TGTGCCAGCAGTTTCGGTCGGGTAAACTATGGCTACACCTTC. Protein product: CASSFGRVNYGYTF.

The chain uses TRBV30 and TRBJ2-7, with TRBD1 identical over 7 bases. The V gene's germline CDR1 is GTSNPN and CDR2 SVGIG (reference sequence). The CDR3 is 15 amino acids. Losses at the gene ends were 5 bases for V and 2 bases for J; bases not matched to a gene: 12. The CDR3 sequence is CAWDDHRGQTYEQYF. CDR3 nucleotide sequence: TGTGCCTGGGATGACCACAGGGGCCAAACCTACGAGCAGTACTTC.